Shown below are 23 T cell receptor beta chains from a single sample sequenced in a study of T-cell reconstitution after alpha-beta-depleted transplantation in children. During its preparation, the TCRbeta library received unique molecular identifiers. TCRdb used MiXCR to reprocess the PCR reads, holding one entry per CDR3 protein. The sample shows around 76,000 distinct CDR3 sequences, about a sixth of them seen only once. Sequencing was performed on PBMCs, mostly from graft donor cells, taken 360 days after TCRalphabeta/CD19-depleted stem cell transplant. The receptors were gathered from a male patient aged 2 to 9 who had a stem cell transplant for acute lymphoblastic leukemia, so the T cells may come from the graft donor.

This clonotype came up many times. J is TRBJ2-5 and V is TRBV10-2; the match to TRBD2 covers 10 bases. The CDR3 is 15 amino acids. Trimming cost V 3 bases and J 5 bases; bases outside gene matches: 6. Germline CDR1 and CDR2: WSHSY and SAAADI. The CDR3 loop is CASSERAGGRETQYF. CDR3 bases: TGCGCCAGCAGTGAAAGAGCGGGAGGGAGGGAGACCCAGTACTTC.

The table lists this clonotype with a few counts. The CDR3 reads CSAVRPGVAKNIQYF. In nucleotides, the CDR3 is TGCAGTGCTGTGCGGCCGGGGGTAGCCAAAAACATTCAGTACTTC. The gene calls are TRBV20-1 and TRBJ2-4, with a possible D match to TRBD2 (6 bases). V was trimmed by 5 bases and J by 0 bases, leaving 14 bases between them. The CDR3 has 15 residues. In germline, CDR1 is DFQATT, CDR2 SNEGSKA (reference sequence).

This clonotype was found a few times. The chain combines TRBV20-1 with TRBJ1-2; 7 positions match TRBD1. Trimming took 1 base from V and 8 from J; bases not matched to a gene: 4. This CDR3 region has 12 residues. Germline-derived CDR1 and CDR2 are DFQATT and SNEGSKA (reference sequence). The CDR3 sequence is CSARAAGGGYTF. Written as DNA, the CDR3 is TGCAGTGCTAGAGCGGCAGGGGGAGGCTACACCTTC.

This clonotype was counted ten times or more. The chain joins TRBV12-3 or TRBV12-4 to TRBJ2-3; no reliable D call. Trimming pared 8 bases from V and 7 bases from J, leaving 13 bases between. This CDR3 spans 12 amino acids. CDR3 residues: CASARNQNTQYF. The CDR3 nucleotides read TGTGCCAGCGCCCGGAACCAGAATACGCAGTATTTT.

This clonotype was recorded many times. The V and J genes are TRBV15 and TRBJ1-1; D may be TRBD1 (5 bases). CDR1 is LNHNV and CDR2 is YYDKDF in the germline V gene (reference sequence). This CDR3 comprises 15 residues. The germline V and J ends were trimmed by 0 bases and 5 bases, with 13 bases remaining between them. The CDR3, as DNA: TGTGCCACCAGCAGAGACCCGACCGGGGGAACTGAAGCTTTCTTT. It specifies CATSRDPTGGTEAFF.

This clonotype turned up a few times. The chain links TRBV4-1 to TRBJ2-7; TRBD2 matches 13 bases. Germline-derived CDR1 and CDR2 are MGHRA and YSYEKL. The CDR3 totals 18 residues. V was clipped by 0 bases and J by 5 bases; unmatched bases: 10. The DNA of the CDR3 is TGCGCCAGCAGCCAAGACGGGGGACTAGCGGGATCCAGGAACGAGCAGTACTTC. It yields the protein CASSQDGGLAGSRNEQYF.

For the CDR3, the DNA is TGTGCCAGCAGTCGGAGGACAGGGCCCCAAGAGACCCAGTACTTC. Amino acids: CASSRRTGPQETQYF. The chain recombines TRBV2 with TRBJ2-5; 8 positions agree with TRBD1. The CDR3 is 15 residues long. From germline, CDR1 is SNHLY and CDR2 FYNNEI. With V trimmed by 5 bases and J by 1 base, 6 bases remained unmatched.

The rearrangement joins TRBV6-5 to TRBJ2-7; the D call may be TRBD1 or TRBD2 (5 bases each). Trimming removed 0 bases from V and 4 bases from J, with 19 bases in between. Germline V gene sequence: CDR1 MNHEY, CDR2 SVGAGI. This CDR3 is built from 17 residues. CDR3 in DNA: TGTGCCAGCAGTTACTCGAGTCGGGGACCGGCAGGGTACGAGCAGTACTTC. Protein: CASSYSSRGPAGYEQYF.

This clonotype was counted a few times. This rearrangement joins TRBV7-2 to TRBJ2-2; D remains unclear. In germline, CDR1 is SGHTA, CDR2 FQGNSA. V lost 2 bases and J 4 bases, leaving 14 bases between the germline ends. This CDR3 is built from 16 residues. The CDR3: CASSLFVARVTGELFF. The CDR3 region has the DNA TGTGCCAGCAGCTTATTCGTGGCACGAGTCACCGGGGAGCTGTTTTTT.

This CDR3 is CASSLAPMGSGAERPYEQYF. CDR3 nucleotide sequence: TGTGCCAGCAGCTTAGCTCCCATGGGTAGCGGCGCAGAAAGGCCCTACGAGCAGTACTTC. V gene TRBV11-1 combines with J gene TRBJ2-7, with D tentatively TRBD2 (6 bases). Germline V lookup: CDR1 SGHAT, CDR2 FQDESV (reference sequence). This CDR3 has 20 amino acids. The V end was cut by 0 bases, the J end by 2 bases, with 26 bases between.

There are a few counts of this clonotype. The chain carries TRBV13 and TRBJ2-3; D is possibly TRBD2 (7 bases). The germline CDR1 and CDR2 sequences are PRHDT and FYEKMQ (reference sequence). Trimming removed 5 bases at V and 6 bases at J, with 12 bases between. This CDR3 is built from 13 residues. The CDR3 DNA reads TGTGCCAGCAGCCTACAGGGAGGGGATACGCAGTATTTT. Translating gives CASSLQGGDTQYF. Full variable domain (outside the CDR3, taken from reference TRBV13 and TRBJ2-3): AAGVIQSPRHLIKEKRETATLKCYPIPRHDTVYWYQQGPGQDPQFLISFYEKMQSDKGSIPDRFSAQQFSDYHSELNMSSLELGDSALYFCASSLQGGDTQYFGPGTRLTVL.

This clonotype was seen only a few times. The J gene is TRBJ1-1, the V gene TRBV12-3 or TRBV12-4; 7 bases align to TRBD1. The CDR3 sequence is 15 residues long. Germline trimming cut 4 bases from V and 1 base from J; bases unmatched to any gene: 6. The CDR3, as DNA: TGTGCCAGCAGTTCCAGGGACAGTCGGAACACTGAAGCTTTCTTT. This translates into CASSSRDSRNTEAFF.

This clonotype was detected many times. This sequence joins TRBV20-1 and TRBJ1-5; tentative D call: TRBD1 (5 bases). Trimming stripped 5 bases from V and 0 bases from J, with 14 bases between. The germline CDR1 and CDR2 sequences are DFQATT and SNEGSKA (reference sequence). The CDR3 is 15 amino acids. CDR3 protein: CSARGDRGSNQPQHF. CDR3 DNA sequence: TGCAGTGCTCGGGGGGATCGTGGTAGCAATCAGCCCCAGCATTTT.

This clonotype was detected ten times or more. The rearrangement joins TRBV11-2 to TRBJ2-2; 8 bases are shared with TRBD1. J lost 3 bases, V lost 2 bases, and 5 bases had no gene match. This CDR3 contains 16 residues. Germline V CDR1 and CDR2: SGHAT, FQNNGV. The CDR3 spells CASSLKRTGYTGELFF. CDR3 sequence (DNA): TGTGCCAGCAGCTTAAAACGGACAGGGTACACCGGGGAGCTGTTTTTT.

This clonotype was detected many times. The chain couples TRBV24-1 to TRBJ2-5; TRBD2 agrees at 9 bases. The CDR3 is 17 residues long. The V and J ends lost 4 bases and 5 bases, in that order; junction bases with no gene match: 13. The germline V gene has CDR1 KGHDR and CDR2 SFDVKD. The CDR3 nucleotides read TGTGCCACCAGTGACAACCTCCTTCATAGCGGGAGTGAGACCCAGTACTTC. Protein sequence: CATSDNLLHSGSETQYF.

The rearrangement links TRBV28 to TRBJ2-3; D remains unclear. CDR3 length: 12 amino acids. V lost 10 bases and J 0 bases, leaving 8 bases between the germline ends. Germline V gene data show CDR1 as MDHEN and CDR2 as SYDVKM. The CDR3 protein is CATRPSTDTQYF. The CDR3 nucleotides are TGTGCCACCAGACCTAGCACAGATACGCAGTATTTT.

This chain links TRBV7-8 with TRBJ1-5, with 8 positions matching TRBD1. The CDR3 runs to 14 residues. J was trimmed by 5 bases and V by 5 bases; bases with no gene match: 5. Per germline, CDR1 SGHVS and CDR2 FQNEAQ. CDR3 in amino acids: CASSQEQGDQPQHF. CDR3 sequence (DNA): TGTGCCAGCAGCCAGGAACAGGGGGATCAGCCCCAGCATTTT. Supplemented by reference TRBV7-8 and TRBJ1-5, the full variable domain reads GAGVSQSPRYKVAKRGQDVALRCDPISGHVSLFWYQQALGQGPEFLTYFQNEAQLDKSGLPSDRFFAERPEGSVSTLKIQRTQQEDSAVYLCASSQEQGDQPQHFGDGTRLSIL.

This clonotype was observed at least ten times. The chain joins TRBV9 to TRBJ2-7; possibly TRBD1 for D (6 bases). The V end was cut by 0 bases, the J end by 5 bases, with 18 bases between. Germline V gene sequence: CDR1 SGDLS, CDR2 YYNGEE. The CDR3 spans 16 residues. In DNA, the CDR3 is TGTGCCAGCAGCGTAGGTCACAGGGATTTGAGGAACGAGCAGTACTTC. Protein product: CASSVGHRDLRNEQYF.

The chain links TRBV12-3 or TRBV12-4 to TRBJ2-4, with a tentative D call TRBD1 (5 bases). The CDR3 is 17 residues long. V was shortened by 1 base and J by 1 base, with 14 bases between the two germline ends. For the CDR3, the DNA is TGTGCCAGCAGTTTAGGGTACTGGGGCTCCGCCAAAAACATTCAGTACTTC. Its protein product is CASSLGYWGSAKNIQYF.

This clonotype turned up a few times. The chain carries TRBV5-1 and TRBJ2-5; 7 nucleotides agree with TRBD1. V shed 0 bases, J shed 3 bases, and the junction held 5 bases outside the gene matches. Germline CDR1 reads SGHRS; CDR2 reads YFSETQ. This CDR3 is 15 amino acids long. CDR3 DNA: TGCGCCAGCAGCTTGGAGCTTGGGACAGAAGAGACCCAGTACTTC. Its translation is CASSLELGTEETQYF.

The V and J genes are TRBV28 and TRBJ2-3; D is undetermined. This CDR3 is 12 amino acids long. Germline CDR1 and CDR2: MDHEN and SYDVKM. Trimming removed 10 bases at V and 4 bases at J, with 12 bases between. The CDR3 is CATSYLADTQYF. The DNA of the CDR3 is TGTGCCACCTCCTATCTGGCAGATACGCAGTATTTT.

This rearrangement joins TRBV12-3 or TRBV12-4 to TRBJ2-3, with TRBD2 as a possible D gene (5 bases). The CDR3 length is 18 residues. V was pared by 4 bases and J by 2 bases, with 22 bases between. The chain's CDR3 is CASSSRERETGYTDTQYF. The CDR3 DNA follows: TGTGCCAGCAGTTCCCGAGAGAGGGAGACGGGGTACACAGATACGCAGTATTTT.

For the CDR3, the DNA is TGTGCCAGCAGCGGAGTAGCCGGGGAGCTGTTTTTT. Translation: CASSGVAGELFF. This chain joins TRBV9 and TRBJ2-2; D is undetermined. Germline CDR1 is SGDLS and CDR2 is YYNGEE. V lost 3 bases to trimming and J lost 6 bases, with 6 bases between them. CDR3 length equals 12 residues.